These 30 T cell receptor beta chains share one sample of origin, sequenced in a study of blood T cell repertoires in COVID-19. Assay: immunoSEQ multiplex PCR; the TCRdb copy retains only in-frame clones and omits some. Found here are 90,000 to 120,000 clones, about 90% of them singletons; the top ten hold about 16%. Specimen: peripheral blood. These receptors all stem from a man aged 50 or older with acute or convalescent COVID-19.

The chain uses TRBV28 and TRBJ2-4, with 9 nucleotides matching TRBD1. Germline loops: CDR1 MDHEN, CDR2 SYDVKM. The CDR3 covers 17 residues. The V and J ends lost 1 base and 3 bases, in that order; junction bases with no gene match: 7. The CDR3 DNA is TGTGCCAGCAGTTTATACGCCGGGACAGGGAGCAAAAACATTCAGTACTTC. Protein sequence: CASSLYAGTGSKNIQYF.

CDR3 sequence: CASSLRTGSAYGYTF. CDR3 bases: TGCGCCAGCAGCTTGCGGACAGGGTCGGCCTATGGCTACACCTTC. The gene calls are TRBV5-1 and TRBJ1-2, with 8 bases matching TRBD1. The CDR3 sequence is 15 residues long. Germline assignment: CDR1 SGHRS and CDR2 YFSETQ. Unmatched junction bases numbered 6, after V lost 1 base and J lost 4 bases.

The chain carries TRBV4-1 and TRBJ2-7; tentative D call: TRBD2 (6 bases). CDR3 size: 16 residues. CDR1 and CDR2 from the germline V gene are MGHRA and YSYEKL. V lost 3 bases to trimming and J lost 4 bases, with 19 bases between them. The CDR3 loop reads CASSHFVGGGKYEQYF. CDR3 in DNA: TGCGCCAGCAGCCATTTTGTCGGAGGCGGGAAGTACGAGCAGTACTTC.

The CDR3 DNA follows: TGTGCCAGCAGGACCTTGGGGGGAAGTGAAAAACTGTTTTTT. Its translation is CASRTLGGSEKLFF. The V call is TRBV6-5, the J call TRBJ1-4, with a possible D match to TRBD1 (5 bases). V lost 6 bases and J lost 7, with 15 bases in between. Germline CDR1 and CDR2: MNHEY and SVGAGI. The CDR3 is 14 residues long.

The rearrangement joins TRBV29-1 to TRBJ1-1; 8 positions agree with TRBD1. CDR3 length equals 13 residues. CDR1 is SQVTM and CDR2 is ANQGSEA in the germline V gene. Germline trimming cut 6 bases from V and 3 bases from J; bases unmatched to any gene: 6. The DNA for the CDR3 is TGCAGCGTCCAACAGGGGGGTTACACTGAAGCTTTCTTT. Its protein is CSVQQGGYTEAFF.

This clone was detected only once. The chain links TRBV19 to TRBJ2-1, with D possibly matching TRBD2 (5 bases). Trimming pared 4 bases from V and 3 bases from J, leaving 19 bases between. The CDR3 is 17 amino acids. CDR1 is LNHDA, CDR2 SQIVND, per germline (reference sequence). In nucleotides, the CDR3 is TGTGCCAGTAGTAACCCCAGAGGTGCGGGCTTCTACAATGAGCAGTTCTTC. Its translation is CASSNPRGAGFYNEQFF.

This rearrangement joins TRBV3-1 (or the pseudogene TRBV3-2) to TRBJ2-5; tentatively, D is TRBD2 (6 bases). V was clipped by 0 bases and J by 6 bases, with 20 bases between them. The CDR3 totals 17 residues. Germline V gene data show CDR1 as LGHDT and CDR2 as YNNKEL (reference sequence). The CDR3 protein is CASSQDVGEEIPKTQYF. The CDR3 nucleotides are TGTGCCAGCAGCCAAGATGTGGGGGAGGAGATCCCCAAGACCCAGTACTTC.

The V and J genes are TRBV29-1 and TRBJ2-3; 8 positions match TRBD2. This CDR3 spans 18 amino acids. V shed 5 bases, J shed 4 bases, and the junction held 20 bases outside the gene matches. Germline values: CDR1 SQVTM, CDR2 ANQGSEA. In DNA form, the CDR3 reads TGCAGCGTTACGGGGGCGAAGGAATTTAGCGGGGTCGCAGATACGCAGTATTTT. It is translated as CSVTGAKEFSGVADTQYF.

The chain joins TRBV3-1 (or the pseudogene TRBV3-2) to TRBJ1-6; D remains ambiguous. CDR1 is LGHDT, CDR2 YNNKEL, per germline (reference sequence). The V end lost 0 bases, the J end lost 10 bases, and 13 bases lay between the germline ends. The CDR3 length is 15 residues. The CDR3 DNA reads as TGTGCCAGCAGCCAAGATGACGGAGAAAGGTCACCCCTCCACTTT. Translating gives CASSQDDGERSPLHF.

The chain employs TRBV6-6 and TRBJ1-5, with 12 bases lining up with TRBD1. This CDR3 region has 18 residues. The ends lost 5 bases at V and 1 base at J; junction bases unmatched: 9. CDR1 and CDR2 (germline): MNHNY, SVGAGI (reference sequence). The CDR3 sequence is CASSRPGQGAQSNQPQHF. CDR3 in DNA: TGTGCCAGCAGTCGACCGGGACAGGGGGCTCAAAGCAATCAGCCCCAGCATTTT.

The chain recombines TRBV19 with TRBJ2-1, with 7 positions matching TRBD2. V lost 6 bases to trimming and J lost 1 base; unmatched junction nucleotides: 6. CDR3 length: 15 amino acids. Germline V gene lookup returns CDR1 LNHDA and CDR2 SQIVND (reference sequence). The CDR3: CASRQRGESYNEQFF. The CDR3 DNA reads as TGTGCCAGTAGACAGCGGGGCGAGTCCTACAATGAGCAGTTCTTC.

This clone was recorded only once. The CDR3 coding sequence is TGCGCCAGCAGTCAATCCCCGACAGGGGGAGGACCGAACGAGCAGTACTTC. Encoded protein: CASSQSPTGGGPNEQYF. The chain combines TRBV23-1 with TRBJ2-7, with TRBD1 matching over 9 bases. Being an ORF, TRBV23-1 has a function that is uncertain. The V gene end was trimmed by 0 bases and the J gene end by 5 bases; junction bases not matched to a gene: 11. The CDR3 spans 17 residues.

The gene calls are TRBV27 and TRBJ2-2; 7 bases match TRBD1. J gave up 5 bases and V 2 bases, and 5 bases lay outside the gene matches. Looked up from germline, CDR1 is MNHEY and CDR2 is SMNVEV (reference sequence). CDR3 length: 15 amino acids. The CDR3 bases are TGTGCCAGCAGTTTACAGGGGGTTAGGACCGGGGAGCTGTTTTTT. This gives the protein CASSLQGVRTGELFF.

The chain combines TRBV7-9 with TRBJ1-6, with D unresolved. The CDR3 length is 16 residues. Germline CDR1 and CDR2: SEHNR and FQNEAQ (reference sequence). The V end was cut by 6 bases, the J end by 1 base, with 13 bases between. Here the CDR3 DNA reads TGTGCCAGCAGACCGGGTGAATGGTCCTATAATTCACCCCTCCACTTT. This translates into CASRPGEWSYNSPLHF. Supplemented by reference TRBV7-9 and TRBJ1-6, the full variable domain reads DTGVSQNPRHKITKRGQNVTFRCDPISEHNRLYWYRQTLGQGPEFLTYFQNEAQLEKSRLLSDRFSAERPKGSFSTLEIQRTEQGDSAMYLCASRPGEWSYNSPLHFGNGTRLTVT.

This chain connects TRBV7-9 to TRBJ2-7, with D possibly matching TRBD2 (7 bases). CDR1 and CDR2 (germline): SEHNR, FQNEAQ (reference sequence). CDR3 size: 17 residues. V lost 2 bases, J lost 0 bases, and 17 bases lay in between. CDR3 DNA sequence: TGTGCCAGCAGCTTACCCCCCGGGGGGCGGAACTCCTACGAGCAGTACTTC. It encodes CASSLPPGGRNSYEQYF.

The sample holds one count of this clone. V and J are TRBV9 and TRBJ2-7, with TRBD2 identical over 9 bases. J lost 7 bases, V lost 4 bases, and 9 bases had no gene match. CDR3 length: 14 amino acids. Germline V gene data show CDR1 as SGDLS and CDR2 as YYNGEE. The CDR3 nucleotides are TGTGCCAGCAGCCAGGCGGTAGCGGGAGAGGAGCAGTACTTC. Amino acids: CASSQAVAGEEQYF.

The V call is TRBV5-1, the J call TRBJ2-2; 9 bases map to TRBD1. Germline CDR1 SGHRS, CDR2 YFSETQ. There are 17 residues in the CDR3. J lost 1 base, V lost 1 base, and 5 bases had no gene match. CDR3 amino acids: CASSLFGTGLNTGELFF. CDR3 sequence (DNA): TGCGCCAGCAGCTTGTTTGGGACAGGGTTGAACACCGGGGAGCTGTTTTTT.

This clone has just one count. The chain links TRBV7-3 to TRBJ2-2, with TRBD1 as a possible D gene (5 bases). Germline assignment: CDR1 SGHTA and CDR2 FQGTGA. V gave up 5 bases and J gave up 0 bases, with 22 bases separating them. The CDR3 is made up of 19 amino acids. The CDR3 DNA reads TGTGCCAGCAGCCCCACCTACCCACAGGTAGGGGCGAACACCGGGGAGCTGTTTTTT. This translates into CASSPTYPQVGANTGELFF.

This rearrangement joins TRBV3-1 (or the pseudogene TRBV3-2) to TRBJ2-3, with D maybe TRBD2 (6 bases). Trimming left V 7 bases short and J 2 bases short, with 19 bases between. The CDR3 has 16 amino acids. The V gene's germline CDR1 is LGHDT and CDR2 YNNKEL (reference sequence). CDR3 coding DNA: TGTGCCAGCACCCCGGCCCGGGGAGGCTTCACAGATACGCAGTATTTT. Protein product: CASTPARGGFTDTQYF.

This sequence joins TRBV4-1 and TRBJ2-3, with D tentatively TRBD1 (6 bases). V lost 3 bases, J lost 1 base, and 14 bases lay in between. This CDR3 has 16 residues. In germline, CDR1 is MGHRA, CDR2 YSYEKL. In DNA, the CDR3 is TGCGCCAGCAGCCAGCCACAGGGAATCGGCACAGATACGCAGTATTTT. Protein product: CASSQPQGIGTDTQYF.

This clone has only one observation. This chain joins TRBV28 and TRBJ2-2; possibly TRBD2 for D (5 bases). V was pared by 4 bases and J by 4 bases, with 7 bases between. Germline CDR1 is MDHEN and CDR2 is SYDVKM. The CDR3 runs to 13 residues. The CDR3 sequence is CASSSSGTGELFF. The CDR3 DNA reads as TGTGCCAGCAGTTCCAGCGGCACCGGGGAGCTGTTTTTT.

This clone was detected a few times. This chain links TRBV5-1 with TRBJ2-5, with 12 bases matching TRBD2. The CDR3 runs to 15 residues. Germline V CDR1 and CDR2: SGHRS, YFSETQ. With V trimmed by 4 bases and J by 4 bases, 5 bases remained unmatched. The CDR3 coding sequence is TGCGCCAGCAGCCAACAGGGACTAGCGGGAGAGACCCAGTACTTC. It specifies CASSQQGLAGETQYF.

The rearrangement uses TRBV10-3 and TRBJ2-1; 9 bases line up with TRBD2. The V gene end was trimmed by 6 bases and the J gene end by 2 bases; junction bases not matched to a gene: 5. There are 15 residues in the CDR3. CDR1 and CDR2 from the germline V gene are ENHRY and SYGVKD. The CDR3 region is CAIRALAGAYNEQFF. The DNA for the CDR3 is TGTGCCATCAGGGCCTTAGCGGGAGCCTACAATGAGCAGTTCTTC.

The chain combines TRBV2 with TRBJ1-4; TRBD1 matches 8 bases. The CDR3 extends over 15 amino acids. Unmatched junction bases numbered 10, after V lost 10 bases and J lost 3 bases. From germline, CDR1 is SNHLY and CDR2 FYNNEI. CDR3 DNA: TGTGCCACCGCGACAGGGGAATTGGCTAATGAAAAACTGTTTTTT. Amino acid sequence: CATATGELANEKLFF.

This chain uses TRBV2 with TRBJ2-3; weak D call: TRBD2 (5 bases). Germline values: CDR1 SNHLY, CDR2 FYNNEI. The CDR3 spans 11 residues. V gave up 8 bases and J gave up 4 bases, with 7 bases separating them. The CDR3 protein is CASGSADTQYF. CDR3 coding DNA: TGTGCCAGCGGGAGTGCAGATACGCAGTATTTT.

This sequence joins TRBV5-8 and TRBJ2-7; D may be TRBD1 (7 bases). The germline V gene has CDR1 SGHTS and CDR2 YDEGEE. V dropped 7 bases and J dropped 2 bases, with 16 bases sitting between them. The CDR3 has 14 amino acids. The CDR3 bases are TGTGCCAGCCCGGGGGTTGGGACAGCCTACGAGCAGTACTTC. Its protein is CASPGVGTAYEQYF.

The V gene is TRBV5-1, the J gene TRBJ2-7, with 8 bases fitting TRBD2. The V and J ends lost 0 bases and 1 base, in that order; junction bases with no gene match: 6. The CDR3 is made up of 16 amino acids. Germline values: CDR1 SGHRS, CDR2 YFSETQ. This CDR3 is CASSLGLASGSYEQYF. CDR3 sequence (DNA): TGCGCCAGCAGCTTGGGATTGGCTAGCGGGTCCTACGAGCAGTACTTC.

V and J are TRBV28 and TRBJ2-7, with 9 bases fitting TRBD2. CDR1 is MDHEN and CDR2 is SYDVKM in the germline V gene. V dropped 5 bases and J dropped 5; count of bases not matched to a gene: 10. The CDR3 covers 15 residues. DNA for the CDR3: TGTGCCAGCAGTCTAGCGGGGAAGGCTCTGGACGAGCAGTACTTC. The encoded protein is CASSLAGKALDEQYF.

The rearrangement links TRBV6-4 to TRBJ2-3, with D perhaps matching TRBD1 (6 bases). CDR1 is MRHNA and CDR2 is SNTAGT in the germline V gene. V was shortened by 5 bases and J by 1 base, with 13 bases between the two germline ends. This CDR3 comprises 15 residues. The CDR3 reads CASSPRGFGTDTQYF. Written as DNA, the CDR3 is TGTGCCAGCAGTCCCAGGGGATTTGGCACAGATACGCAGTATTTT.

The rearrangement joins TRBV9 to TRBJ2-7; a possible D gene is TRBD2 (5 bases). Germline CDR1 reads SGDLS; CDR2 reads YYNGEE. Trimming removed 4 bases from V and 0 bases from J, with 11 bases in between. The CDR3 is 14 residues long. The CDR3 DNA reads TGTGCCAGCAGCCAGACGGGAAACTCCTACGAGCAGTACTTC. Translation: CASSQTGNSYEQYF.